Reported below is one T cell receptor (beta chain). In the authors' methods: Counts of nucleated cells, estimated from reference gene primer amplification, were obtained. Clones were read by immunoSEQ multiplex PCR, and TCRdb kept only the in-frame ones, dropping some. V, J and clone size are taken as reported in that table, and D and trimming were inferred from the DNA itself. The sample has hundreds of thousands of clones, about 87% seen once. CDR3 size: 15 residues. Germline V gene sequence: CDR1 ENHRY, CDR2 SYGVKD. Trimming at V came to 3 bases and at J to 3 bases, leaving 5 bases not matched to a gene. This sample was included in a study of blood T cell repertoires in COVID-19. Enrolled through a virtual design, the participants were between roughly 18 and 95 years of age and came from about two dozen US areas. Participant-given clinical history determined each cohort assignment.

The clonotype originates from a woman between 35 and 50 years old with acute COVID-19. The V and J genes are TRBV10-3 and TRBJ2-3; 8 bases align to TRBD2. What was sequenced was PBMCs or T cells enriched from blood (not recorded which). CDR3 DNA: TGTGCCATCAGTGACTCGACTAGCGCGACAGATACGCAGTATTTT. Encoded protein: CAISDSTSATDTQYF.